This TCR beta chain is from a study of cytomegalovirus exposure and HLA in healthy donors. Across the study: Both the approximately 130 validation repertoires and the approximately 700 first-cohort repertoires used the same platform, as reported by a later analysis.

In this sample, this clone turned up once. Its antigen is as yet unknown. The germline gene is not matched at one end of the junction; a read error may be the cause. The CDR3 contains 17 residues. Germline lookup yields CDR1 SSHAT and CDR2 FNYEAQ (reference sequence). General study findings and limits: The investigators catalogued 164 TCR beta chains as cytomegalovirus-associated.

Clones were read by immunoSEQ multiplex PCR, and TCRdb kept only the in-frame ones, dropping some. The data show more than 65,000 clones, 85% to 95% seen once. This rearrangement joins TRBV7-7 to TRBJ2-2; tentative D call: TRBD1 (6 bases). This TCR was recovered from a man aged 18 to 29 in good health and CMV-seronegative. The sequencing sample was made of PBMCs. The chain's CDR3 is CASSPRSRGGGTGELFF. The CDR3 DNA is TGTGCTAGCAGCCCAAGGTCCAGGGGTGGGGGCACCGGGGAGCTGTTTTTT. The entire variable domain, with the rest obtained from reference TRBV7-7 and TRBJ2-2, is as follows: GAGVSQSPRYKVTKRGQDVTLRCDPISSHATLYWYQQALGQGPEFLTYFNYEAQPDKSGLPSDRFSAERPEGSISTLTIQRTEQRDSAMYRCASSPRSRGGGTGELFFGEGSRLTVL.